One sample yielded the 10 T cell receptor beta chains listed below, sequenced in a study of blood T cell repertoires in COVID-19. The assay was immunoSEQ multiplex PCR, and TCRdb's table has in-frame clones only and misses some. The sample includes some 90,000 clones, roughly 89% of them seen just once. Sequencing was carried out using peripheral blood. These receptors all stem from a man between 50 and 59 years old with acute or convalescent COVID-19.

The CDR3 sequence: CASSSPGGGRPKAFF. For the CDR3, the DNA is TGTGCCAGCAGTTCCCCGGGGGGTGGACGACCAAAAGCTTTCTTT. The chain carries TRBV28 and TRBJ1-1, with a possible D match to TRBD1 (5 bases). The CDR3 consists of 15 residues. Trimming stripped 4 bases from V and 9 bases from J, with 21 bases between. The germline V gene has CDR1 MDHEN and CDR2 SYDVKM.

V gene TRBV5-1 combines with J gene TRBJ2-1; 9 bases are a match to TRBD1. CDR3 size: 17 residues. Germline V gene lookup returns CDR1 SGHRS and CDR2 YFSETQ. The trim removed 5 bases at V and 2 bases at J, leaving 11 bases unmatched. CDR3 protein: CASRALTGTGTYNEQFF. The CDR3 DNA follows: TGCGCCAGCAGGGCCCTGACCGGGACAGGGACCTACAATGAGCAGTTCTTC.

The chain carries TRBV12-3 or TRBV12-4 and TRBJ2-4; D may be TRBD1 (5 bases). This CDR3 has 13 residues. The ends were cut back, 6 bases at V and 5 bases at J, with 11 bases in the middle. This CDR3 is CASSAGSENIQYF. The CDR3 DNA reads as TGTGCCAGCAGCGCAGGGTCTGAAAACATTCAGTACTTC.

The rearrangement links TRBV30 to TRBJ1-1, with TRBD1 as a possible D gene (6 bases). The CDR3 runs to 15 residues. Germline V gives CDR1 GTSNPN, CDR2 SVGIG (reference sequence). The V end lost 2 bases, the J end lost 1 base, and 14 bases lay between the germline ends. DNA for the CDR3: TGTGCCTGGAGTAGAATGGGGGCCCCGAACACTGAAGCTTTCTTT. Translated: CAWSRMGAPNTEAFF.

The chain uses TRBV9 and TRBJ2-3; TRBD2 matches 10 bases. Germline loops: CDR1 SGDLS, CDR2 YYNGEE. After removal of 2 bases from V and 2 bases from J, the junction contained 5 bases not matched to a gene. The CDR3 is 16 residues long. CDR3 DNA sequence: TGTGCCAGCAGCGTCGAAGCGGGAGGGCCCACAGATACGCAGTATTTT. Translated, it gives CASSVEAGGPTDTQYF. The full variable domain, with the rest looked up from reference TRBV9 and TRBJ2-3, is DSGVTQTPKHLITATGQRVTLRCSPRSGDLSVYWYQQSLDQGLQFLIQYYNGEERAKGNILERFSAQQFPDLHSELNLSSLELGDSALYFCASSVEAGGPTDTQYFGPGTRLTVL.

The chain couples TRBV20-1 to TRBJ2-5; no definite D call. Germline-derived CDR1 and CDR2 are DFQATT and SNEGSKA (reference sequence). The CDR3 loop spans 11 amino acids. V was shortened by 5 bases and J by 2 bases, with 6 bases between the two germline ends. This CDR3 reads CSAVSQETQYF. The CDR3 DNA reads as TGCAGTGCTGTTAGTCAAGAGACCCAGTACTTC.

CDR3 nucleotides: TGTGCCAGTACCGGGACAGAGATTAATGAAAAACTGTTTTTT. As protein: CASTGTEINEKLFF. The chain combines TRBV19 with TRBJ1-4; 7 bases are shared with TRBD1. This CDR3 has 14 amino acids. Germline CDR1 LNHDA, CDR2 SQIVND (reference sequence). V trimming: 7 bases; J trimming: 4 bases; junction bases outside the gene matches: 6.

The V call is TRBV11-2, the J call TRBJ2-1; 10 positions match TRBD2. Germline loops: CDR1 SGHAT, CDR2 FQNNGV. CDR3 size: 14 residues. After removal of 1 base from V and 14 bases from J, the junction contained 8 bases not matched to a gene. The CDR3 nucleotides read TGTGCCAGCAGCTTAGTAGGCAGCGGGGGGGGTAAGTTCTTC. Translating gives CASSLVGSGGGKFF.

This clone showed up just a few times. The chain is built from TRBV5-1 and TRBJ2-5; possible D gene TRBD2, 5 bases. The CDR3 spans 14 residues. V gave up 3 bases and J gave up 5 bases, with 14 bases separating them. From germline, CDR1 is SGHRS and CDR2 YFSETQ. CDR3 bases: TGCGCCAGCAGCTCCTCGGCGGGTGGGGAGACCCAGTACTTC. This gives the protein CASSSSAGGETQYF.

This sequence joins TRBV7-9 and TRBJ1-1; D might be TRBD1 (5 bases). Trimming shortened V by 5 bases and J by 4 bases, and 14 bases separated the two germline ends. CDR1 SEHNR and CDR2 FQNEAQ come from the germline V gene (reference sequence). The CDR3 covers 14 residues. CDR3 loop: CASSPFGGGTEAFF. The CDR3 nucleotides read TGTGCCAGCAGCCCATTCGGGGGGGGCACTGAAGCTTTCTTT.